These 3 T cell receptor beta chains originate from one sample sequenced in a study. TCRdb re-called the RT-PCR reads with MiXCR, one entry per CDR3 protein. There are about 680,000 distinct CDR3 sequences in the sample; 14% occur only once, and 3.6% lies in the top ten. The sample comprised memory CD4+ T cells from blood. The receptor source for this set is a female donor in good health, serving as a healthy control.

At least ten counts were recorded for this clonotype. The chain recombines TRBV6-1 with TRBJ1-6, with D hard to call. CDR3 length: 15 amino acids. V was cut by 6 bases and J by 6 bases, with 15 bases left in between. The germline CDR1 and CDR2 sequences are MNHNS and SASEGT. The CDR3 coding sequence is TGTGCCAGCAGCGCCCTGGATGGAATTAATTCACCCCTCCACTTT. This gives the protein CASSALDGINSPLHF.

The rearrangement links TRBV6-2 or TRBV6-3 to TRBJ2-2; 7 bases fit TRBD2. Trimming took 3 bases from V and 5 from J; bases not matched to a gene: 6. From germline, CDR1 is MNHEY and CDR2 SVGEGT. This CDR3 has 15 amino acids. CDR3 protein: CASSYYWEGTGELFF. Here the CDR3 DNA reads TGTGCCAGCAGTTATTACTGGGAGGGGACCGGGGAGCTGTTTTTT.

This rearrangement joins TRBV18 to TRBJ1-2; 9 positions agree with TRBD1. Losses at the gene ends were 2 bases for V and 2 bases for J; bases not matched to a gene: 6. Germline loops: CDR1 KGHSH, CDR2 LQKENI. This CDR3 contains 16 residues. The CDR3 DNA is TGTGCCAGCTCACCAGTTGGACAGGGGATCAACTATGGCTACACCTTC. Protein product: CASSPVGQGINYGYTF. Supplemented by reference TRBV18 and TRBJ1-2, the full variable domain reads NAGVMQNPRHLVRRRGQEARLRCSPMKGHSHVYWYRQLPEEGLKFMVYLQKENIIDESGMPKERFSAEFPKEGPSILRIQQVVRGDSAAYFCASSPVGQGINYGYTFGSGTRLTVV.